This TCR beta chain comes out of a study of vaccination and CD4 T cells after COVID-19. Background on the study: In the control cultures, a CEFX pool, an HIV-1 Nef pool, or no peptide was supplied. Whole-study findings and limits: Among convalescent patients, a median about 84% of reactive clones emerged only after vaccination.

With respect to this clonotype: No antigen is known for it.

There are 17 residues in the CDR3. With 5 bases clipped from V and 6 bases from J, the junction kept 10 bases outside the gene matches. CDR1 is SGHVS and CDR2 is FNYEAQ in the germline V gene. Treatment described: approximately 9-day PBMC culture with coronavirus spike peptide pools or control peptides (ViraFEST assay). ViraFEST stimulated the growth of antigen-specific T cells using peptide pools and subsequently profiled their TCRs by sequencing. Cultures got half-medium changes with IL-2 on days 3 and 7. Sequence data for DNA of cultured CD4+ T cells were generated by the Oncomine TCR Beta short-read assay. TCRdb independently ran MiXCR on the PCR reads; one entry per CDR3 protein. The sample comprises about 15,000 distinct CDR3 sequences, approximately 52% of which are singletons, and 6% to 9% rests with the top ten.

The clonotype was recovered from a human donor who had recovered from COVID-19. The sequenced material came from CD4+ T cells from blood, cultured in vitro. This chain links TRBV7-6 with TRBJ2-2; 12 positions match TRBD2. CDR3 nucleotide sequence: TGTGCCAGCAGCCCTATTGGACTAGCGGGATTCCCCGGGGAGCTGTTTTTT. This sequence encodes CASSPIGLAGFPGELFF.